These 23 T cell receptor beta chains were all obtained from the same sample, sequenced in a study of T cells in women clearing cervical HPV infection (dated by TCRdb to 2016 to 2019). The library was produced with the immunoSEQ multiplex PCR assay. TCRdb mirrors the immuneACCESS table, restricted to in-frame sequences. Some clones are absent from its copies; in checked studies, under half trace to an unresolved V gene, and the reason for the others is unknown. The sample table records about 24,000 clones. The ten top clones hold 5.4% of the sample. What was sequenced was blood buffy coat. These receptors came from a woman aged 18-69 years with a cervical HPV16 infection that either progressed to CIN3+ or cleared (not recorded which).

The CDR3 loop reads CASSLRLAGGDEQYF. The part of the CDR3 DNA that was read is TGTGCCAGCAGCTTACGACTAGCGGGGGGGGACGAG. The chain carries TRBV13 and TRBJ2-7, with TRBD2 identical over 14 bases. The observed sequence ends 3 residues before the CDR3 terminus, with the missing tail filled in from the germline J gene. Trimming cost V 2 bases and J 5 bases; bases outside gene matches: 2. The CDR3 spans 15 residues. Germline assignment: CDR1 PRHDT and CDR2 FYEKMQ (reference sequence).

With regard to this clone: Sequencing ends 3 residues short of the CDR3 end; the germline J gene provides the rest. V gene TRBV29-1 combines with J gene TRBJ1-5, with TRBD1 identical over 10 bases. Trimming cost V 6 bases and J 6 bases; bases outside gene matches: 5. The CDR3 sequence is 13 residues long. Germline V gene lookup returns CDR1 SQVTM and CDR2 ANQGSEA. The CDR3 sequence is CSVGQGEGQPQHF. The sequenced part of the CDR3 DNA is TGCAGCGTCGGACAGGGGGAAGGTCAGCCC.

Note on this clone: The CDR3 goes on 3 residues after the read ends, and that part is filled in from the germline J gene. This sequence joins TRBV9 and TRBJ1-1; no clear D. The ends were cut back, 4 bases at V and 2 bases at J, with 9 bases in the middle. The germline CDR1 and CDR2 sequences are SGDLS and YYNGEE. The CDR3 contains 13 residues. The part of the CDR3 DNA that was read is TGTGCCAGCAGCCCCTTGGCCAACACTGAA. Encoded protein: CASSPLANTE. The whole CDR3 sequence reads CASSPLANTEAFF. Drawing the rest from reference TRBV9 and TRBJ1-1, the complete variable domain is DSGVTQTPKHLITATGQRVTLRCSPRSGDLSVYWYQQSLDQGLQFLIQYYNGEERAKGNILERFSAQQFPDLHSELNLSSLELGDSALYFCASSPLANTEAFFGQGTRLTVV.

Turning to this clone: The CDR3 is cut off 3 residues early in the read; its end comes from the germline J gene. V is TRBV19 and J is TRBJ2-7; 10 positions agree with TRBD1. Germline V lookup: CDR1 LNHDA, CDR2 SQIVND (reference sequence). The CDR3 extends over 14 amino acids. Losses at the gene ends were 3 bases for V and 2 bases for J; bases not matched to a gene: 1. The CDR3 sequence is CASSIDRGPYEQYF. The part of the CDR3 DNA that was read is TGTGCCAGTAGTATCGACAGGGGGCCCTACGAG.

Note on this clone: The read ends 3 residues shy of where the CDR3 ends; the end is completed using the germline J gene. The rearrangement links TRBV20-1 to TRBJ2-7, with 8 bases lining up with TRBD2. The CDR3 is made up of 13 amino acids. Trimming took 6 bases from V and 6 from J; bases not matched to a gene: 10. CDR1 DFQATT and CDR2 SNEGSKA come from the germline V gene (reference sequence). The covered CDR3 bases are TGCAGTGCCCCCCGGACTAGCATCGCCGAG. This encodes CSAPRTSIAE. The full CDR3 reads CSAPRTSIAEQYF.

For this clone: Read data end 3 residues before the CDR3 end; the end is taken from the germline J gene. This sequence joins TRBV13 and TRBJ1-6; 8 bases agree with TRBD1. This CDR3 is built from 16 residues. Germline V CDR1 and CDR2: PRHDT, FYEKMQ (reference sequence). Trimming took 2 bases from V and 6 from J; bases not matched to a gene: 6. The sequenced part of the CDR3 DNA is TGTGCCAGCAGCTTACAGGGGGCGTATTCTAATTCACCC. It codes for CASSLQGAYSNSP. The whole CDR3 region reads CASSLQGAYSNSPLHF. Variable domain in full (rest from reference TRBV13 and TRBJ1-6): AAGVIQSPRHLIKEKRETATLKCYPIPRHDTVYWYQQGPGQDPQFLISFYEKMQSDKGSIPDRFSAQQFSDYHSELNMSSLELGDSALYFCASSLQGAYSNSPLHFGNGTRLTVT.

Of note for this clone: The read stops 3 residues short of the end of the CDR3; the missing end is completed from the germline J gene. The chain has TRBV6-1 and TRBJ2-6, with TRBD1 matching 9 bases. The germline V gene has CDR1 MNHNS and CDR2 SASEGT. With V trimmed by 4 bases and J by 4 bases, 5 bases remained unmatched. The CDR3 is 16 amino acids. CDR3 region: CASSAGTGIGANVLTF. The sequenced CDR3 bases are TGTGCCAGCAGTGCCGGGACAGGGATCGGGGCCAACGTC.

To note about this clone: The read gets to within 3 residues of the CDR3 end, and the germline J gene fills in the rest. The chain joins TRBV4-1 to TRBJ1-4; TRBD1 matches 8 bases. V lost 1 base, J lost 7 bases, and 2 bases stayed unmatched. The CDR3 sequence is 14 residues long. Germline loops: CDR1 MGHRA, CDR2 YSYEKL. The DNA read from the CDR3 is TGCGCCAGCAGCCAAGCCGGACAGGGTGAAAAA. Translation gives CASSQAGQGEK. The whole CDR3 protein reads CASSQAGQGEKLFF.

Regarding this clone: The observed sequence ends 3 residues before the CDR3 terminus, with the missing tail filled in from the germline J gene. V usage is TRBV7-9 and J usage is TRBJ1-6; 11 bases agree with TRBD1. The CDR3 totals 15 residues. V shed 3 bases, J shed 8 bases, and the junction held 3 bases outside the gene matches. CDR1 is SEHNR, CDR2 FQNEAQ, per germline (reference sequence). This CDR3 is CASSLMGQGDSPLHF. CDR3 bases read: TGTGCCAGCAGCTTGATGGGACAGGGGGATTCACCC.

Remarks on this clone: The CDR3 goes on 3 residues after the read ends, and that part is filled in from the germline J gene. V gene TRBV29-1 combines with J gene TRBJ2-3; D not certain. This CDR3 is built from 13 residues. Looked up from germline, CDR1 is SQVTM and CDR2 is ANQGSEA. CDR3 DNA (partial): TGCAGCTCATCCTCAGTATCTCAAGAGACG. Encoded protein: CSSSSVSQET. Given in full, the CDR3 is CSSSSVSQETQYF.

On this clone: The CDR3 is cut off 3 residues early in the read; its end comes from the germline J gene. The chain is built from TRBV11-2 and TRBJ2-6; D possibly corresponds to TRBD2 (5 bases). CDR1 is SGHAT and CDR2 is FQNNGV in the germline V gene. The V and J ends lost 2 bases and 0 bases respectively, with 5 bases between them. There are 15 residues in the CDR3. The CDR3 sequence is CASSLTSSGANVLTF. CDR3 bases read: TGTGCCAGCAGCTTAACTAGCTCTGGGGCCAACGTC.

The sequenced CDR3 bases are TGTGCCAGCAGTTACCAGGTTTCGATGGATACG. The encoded protein is CASSYQVSMDT. In full, the CDR3 reads CASSYQVSMDTQYF. This chain uses TRBV6-2 or TRBV6-3 with TRBJ2-3; D remains ambiguous. The sequence runs out 3 residues before the end of the CDR3; the remainder is reconstructed from the germline J gene. From germline, CDR1 is MNHEY and CDR2 SVGEGT. Trimming left V 2 bases short and J 6 bases short, with 12 bases between. The CDR3 loop spans 14 amino acids.

To note about this clone: Read data end 3 residues before the CDR3 end; the end is taken from the germline J gene. The V call is TRBV2, the J call TRBJ1-1; the match to TRBD1 covers 9 bases. CDR3 length equals 12 residues. V dropped 6 bases and J dropped 4; count of bases not matched to a gene: 0. CDR1 and CDR2 from the germline V gene are SNHLY and FYNNEI. Incomplete CDR3 DNA: TGTGCCAGCAGACAGGGGGCCACTGAA. This sequence encodes CASRQGATE. In full, the CDR3 reads CASRQGATEAFF.

Concerning this clone itself: The read ends 3 residues before the CDR3 terminus; that terminus is restored from the germline J gene. Other DNA sequences in this specimen translate into the identical CDR3. The chain employs TRBV5-1 and TRBJ2-1; 11 bases map to TRBD2. There are 17 residues in the CDR3. Germline V CDR1 and CDR2: SGHRS, YFSETQ. The V and J ends lost 2 bases and 8 bases, in that order; junction bases with no gene match: 12. The CDR3 bases that were read are TGCGCCAGCAGCTTCGGGCCGCTAGCGGGAGGTAGGGATGAG. Protein sequence: CASSFGPLAGGRDE. The entire CDR3 is CASSFGPLAGGRDEQFF.

In regard to this clone: The CDR3 extends 3 residues past the end of the read, so its final part is completed from the germline J gene. This rearrangement joins TRBV20-1 to TRBJ2-1, with 11 bases matching TRBD2. The germline CDR1 and CDR2 sequences are DFQATT and SNEGSKA (reference sequence). CDR3 length equals 15 residues. J lost 4 bases, V lost 2 bases, and 4 bases had no gene match. The CDR3 protein is CSARSGTSGYNEQFF. The part of the CDR3 DNA that was read is TGCAGTGCTAGATCCGGGACTAGCGGATACAATGAG.

For this clone: The CDR3 end is not reached by the read, which stops 3 residues before it; the germline J gene fills it in. The V call is TRBV30, the J call TRBJ2-1; a weak D match, TRBD2 (5 bases). The V gene's germline CDR1 is GTSNPN and CDR2 SVGIG (reference sequence). The ends were cut back, 2 bases at V and 5 bases at J, with 10 bases in the middle. The CDR3 contains 13 residues. CDR3 sequence: CAWSQLRDNEQFF. The part of the CDR3 DNA that was read is TGTGCCTGGAGTCAATTGCGGGACAATGAG.

This CDR3 is CASRILGLLGYGYTF. CDR3 DNA (partial): TGTGCCAGCAGGATTCTGGGGCTTCTGGGCTATGGC. The chain has TRBV7-9 and TRBJ1-2; D might be TRBD1 (5 bases). The sequenced fragment ends 3 residues before the CDR3 boundary, so the rest is inferred from the germline J gene. Per germline, CDR1 SEHNR and CDR2 FQNEAQ (reference sequence). The V and J ends lost 6 bases and 4 bases respectively, with 18 bases between them. The CDR3 contains 15 residues. Combining the CDR3 with reference TRBV7-9 and TRBJ1-2 gives the whole variable domain DTGVSQNPRHKITKRGQNVTFRCDPISEHNRLYWYRQTLGQGPEFLTYFQNEAQLEKSRLLSDRFSAERPKGSFSTLEIQRTEQGDSAMYLCASRILGLLGYGYTFGSGTRLTVV.

Points on this clone: The read terminates 3 residues before the CDR3 end, so the remaining end is supplied by the germline J gene. This rearrangement joins TRBV7-2 to TRBJ2-5; 7 bases are a match to TRBD1. In germline, CDR1 is SGHTA, CDR2 FQGNSA. V gave up 4 bases and J gave up 2 bases; unmatched junction bases: 7. The CDR3 sequence is 15 residues long. The sequenced CDR3 bases are TGTGCCAGCAGCTCAATGGGACAGCCACAAGAGACC. Translation: CASSSMGQPQET. The whole CDR3 is CASSSMGQPQETQYF.

Note on this clone: The CDR3 end falls 3 residues outside the read, so it is completed with the germline J gene. The rearrangement links TRBV7-8 to TRBJ1-2; D not certain. The germline gives CDR1 SGHVS, CDR2 FQNEAQ. The length of the CDR3 is 14 residues. The sequenced part of the CDR3 DNA is TGTGCCAGCAGCACACGGGTGACTGGCAATGAC. Translation: CASSTRVTGND. The whole CDR3 protein reads CASSTRVTGNDYTF.

Of note for this clone: With the read ending 3 residues before the CDR3 end, the germline J gene is used to fill in that end. The V and J genes are TRBV5-1 and TRBJ1-1; tentatively, D is TRBD1 (5 bases). V was cut by 0 bases and J by 1 base, with 13 bases left in between. Germline lookup yields CDR1 SGHRS and CDR2 YFSETQ. The CDR3 totals 16 residues. CDR3 sequence: CASSLVSGQENTEAFF. The CDR3 DNA, read in part, is TGCGCCAGCAGCTTGGTCTCAGGGCAGGAGAACACTGAA.

Concerning this clone itself: The CDR3 end is not reached by the read, which stops 3 residues before it; the germline J gene fills it in. The rearrangement links TRBV6-1 to TRBJ2-2, with D possibly being TRBD1 (5 bases). The germline CDR1 and CDR2 sequences are MNHNS and SASEGT. The CDR3 has 18 residues. CDR3 amino acids: CASSEVKGSLSGANVLFF. The sequenced part of the CDR3 DNA is TGTGCCAGCAGTGAAGTCAAGGGCAGCCTCTCTGGGGCCAACGTG.

With respect to this clone: The read halts 3 residues ahead of the CDR3 end, with the missing end drawn from the germline J gene. This sequence joins TRBV5-3 and TRBJ1-5, with D perhaps matching TRBD1 (5 bases). TRBV5-3 is designated an ORF whose function remains uncertain. Trimming removed 2 bases from V and 2 bases from J, with 11 bases in between. CDR3 length: 15 residues. CDR3 residues: CARSFGGGGNQPQHF. The CDR3 DNA, read in part, is TGTGCCAGAAGCTTCGGGGGTGGGGGCAATCAGCCC.

Worth noting for this clone: The read halts 3 residues ahead of the CDR3 end, with the missing end drawn from the germline J gene. This rearrangement joins TRBV5-1 to TRBJ2-1, with D perhaps TRBD2 (6 bases). This CDR3 region has 15 residues. Per germline, CDR1 SGHRS and CDR2 YFSETQ. Between the trimmed V and J ends, which lost 1 base and 1 base, there was a span of 9 bases. Incomplete CDR3 DNA: TGCGCCAGCAGCTTGAGGGCGGGATCCTACAATGAG. As protein: CASSLRAGSYNE. The entire CDR3 reads CASSLRAGSYNEQFF. Variable domain in full (rest from reference TRBV5-1 and TRBJ2-1): KAGVTQTPRYLIKTRGQQVTLSCSPISGHRSVSWYQQTPGQGLQFLFEYFSETQRNKGNFPGRFSGRQFSNSRSEMNVSTLELGDSALYLCASSLRAGSYNEQFFGPGTRLTVL.